This entry features one TCR beta chain sequence. Its matching antigen is unknown. A second PCR, run for roughly 7 to 11 cycles, used a sample-barcoded 5' primer plus a J-beta primer mix. TCRdb re-derived calls from the 5' RACE reads in MiXCR, one entry per CDR3 protein. The data contain about 1.4 million distinct CDR3 sequences, approximately 59% of them singletons. The sample originates from a study of blood T cells in healthy people across ages. Study findings and constraints: Bulk PBMC profiling left naive and antigen-experienced comparisons inconclusive. Comparison with aged donors showed that long-lived donors had more naive CD4+ cells and higher diversity.

Per-sample yields of isolated PBMCs were at least 6 million. This receptor was taken from a man younger than 35 in good health. Sequenced: blood.

The CDR3 reads CASSFDSGANTDTQYF. For the CDR3, the DNA is TGTGCCAGCAGCTTTGACTCCGGAGCAAACACAGATACGCAGTATTTT. The chain has TRBV7-9 and TRBJ2-3; D is unresolved. This CDR3 spans 16 amino acids. Germline values: CDR1 SEHNR, CDR2 FQNEAQ (reference sequence). V shed 3 bases and J shed 2 bases, with 15 bases lying between them.